This is a list of T cell receptor beta chains from one sample in a study of OX40 agonist ivuxolimab in advanced cancers. Assay used: immunoSEQ multiplex PCR; TCRdb lists only in-frame clones, some missing. Of 100,000 or so clones detected, roughly 91% appear once; the ten largest clones hold 0.6% to 0.75%. This specimen was CD4+ or CD8+ T cells sorted from blood, taken in a trial of the OX40 agonist ivuxolimab. These receptor sequences come from an adult with an advanced solid tumor such as melanoma, head and neck, liver or kidney cancer. The CDR3 runs from the conserved cysteine through the conserved F or W. The order of the fields is CDR3 DNA, CDR3 protein, V gene, D gene, clone size, J gene. A D gene is named only where the DNA matches it firmly. A clone size is listed for some rows: how often the clone was seen (once, few, many), or a class if it is expanded.

TGTGCCAGCAGACGGGACAGGGATTTTCCCGGGGAGCTGTTTTTT | CASRRDRDFPGELFF | TRBV6-1 | TRBD1 | - | TRBJ2-2
TGTGCCAGCAGTGACTTCAGGGAGACTGAAGCTTTCTTT | CASSDFRETEAFF | TRBV6-6 | - | - | TRBJ1-1
TGTGCCAGTAGTATACAGGGGGCGTACGAGCAGTACTTC | CASSIQGAYEQYF | TRBV19 | TRBD1 | once | TRBJ2-7
TGTGCCTGGAGTTGGCCAAGCTTGGCTGAGCAGTTCTTC | CAWSWPSLAEQFF | TRBV30 | - | - | TRBJ2-1
TGCGCCAGCAGCTTGGAGGGACAGGGGGCTTCACCCCTCCACTTT | CASSLEGQGASPLHF | TRBV5-1 | TRBD1 | - | TRBJ1-6
TGTGCCAGCAATCGGGGGTATGGCTACACCTTC | CASNRGYGYTF | TRBV2 | - | - | TRBJ1-2
TGCGCCAGCAGCTTGAACAGCGGGGGGGCCCTTCGCACAGATACGCAGTATTTT | CASSLNSGGALRTDTQYF | TRBV5-1 | TRBD2 | - | TRBJ2-3
TGTGCCAGCAGCTTAGGCCAGGGAAATGAAAAACTGTTTTTT | CASSLGQGNEKLFF | TRBV7-9 | - | - | TRBJ1-4
TGTGCCAGCAGTGATTCGTCGACCGGGAACACTGAAGCTTTCTTT | CASSDSSTGNTEAFF | TRBV25-1 | - | - | TRBJ1-1
TGTGCCAGCAGCTGGAGGGGGGCCGTGGATAGTGAAGCTTTCTTT | CASSWRGAVDSEAFF | TRBV7-2 | - | - | TRBJ1-1
TGTGCCAGCAGTCCTCTAGCGGGTATGGAGACCCAGTACTTC | CASSPLAGMETQYF | TRBV2 | TRBD2 | once | TRBJ2-5
TGCGCCAGCAGCTTGAGGGGGGAAAAGGATGGCTACACCTTC | CASSLRGEKDGYTF | TRBV5-1 | - | once | TRBJ1-2
TGTGCCAGCTCACCAAACAGGGACGTCTCTGGAAACACCATATATTTT | CASSPNRDVSGNTIYF | TRBV18 | - | - | TRBJ1-3
TGTGCCAGCAGCGTACATTCCGGGACAGCGACCTACAATGAGCAGTTCTTC | CASSVHSGTATYNEQFF | TRBV9 | TRBD1 | once | TRBJ2-1
TGCGCCAGCAGCCAGGACCGAACTAGCGGGAGTCGTGAGCAGTTCTTC | CASSQDRTSGSREQFF | TRBV4-3 | TRBD2 | - | TRBJ2-1
TGTGCCAGCAGCTCTACAGAGAACTATGGCTACACCTTC | CASSSTENYGYTF | TRBV6-5 | - | - | TRBJ1-2
TGTGCCATCAGTAAGGGGACAGAGACCCAGTACTTC | CAISKGTETQYF | TRBV10-3 | - | - | TRBJ2-5
TGTGCCAGCAGTGCAAGACCTCAGTGGGGTAGCAATCAGCCCCAGCATTTT | CASSARPQWGSNQPQHF | TRBV2 | - | - | TRBJ1-5
TGTGCCAGCAGTTTTTTAGTCCACCGACAGTCTAACACTGAAGCTTTCTTT | CASSFLVHRQSNTEAFF | TRBV28 | - | - | TRBJ1-1
TGTGCCAGTAGGAACGGACAGGGAGGCGATGAGCAGTTCTTC | CASRNGQGGDEQFF | TRBV19 | TRBD1 | - | TRBJ2-1
TGTGCCAGCAGCTTAGTATCAGGGTTAAGCACAGATACGCAGTATTTT | CASSLVSGLSTDTQYF | TRBV7-6 | - | - | TRBJ2-3
TGTGCCAGCATGTCTGCCGCGGACATTCAGTACTTC | CASMSAADIQYF | TRBV6-6 | - | - | TRBJ2-4
TGCGCCAGCAGCCAAGAGACGACGAGCAATCAGCCCCAGCATTTT | CASSQETTSNQPQHF | TRBV4-1 | - | - | TRBJ1-5
TGTGCCAGCAGCTTCTCGGACGGGACAGATACGCAGTATTTT | CASSFSDGTDTQYF | TRBV7-6 | - | - | TRBJ2-3
TGTGCCACACACTGGGCAGCCACCTACGAGCAGTACTTC | CATHWAATYEQYF | TRBV6-1 | - | - | TRBJ2-7
TGTGCCAGCTCGATCGACAGGGGGCTGGGAGGCTACACCTTC | CASSIDRGLGGYTF | TRBV2 | TRBD1 | - | TRBJ1-2
TGTGCCAGCAGTGAGTCGGGATTCCAGCCCCAGCATTTT | CASSESGFQPQHF | TRBV6-1 | - | - | TRBJ1-5
TGCAGCGTTGACCGGGGACTAGCGGGCAACTACGAGCAGTACTTC | CSVDRGLAGNYEQYF | TRBV29-1 | TRBD2 | - | TRBJ2-7
TGTGCCAGCAGCTTAACACTAGCGGGGGGGCAGTGGTTTAATGAGCAGTTCTTC | CASSLTLAGGQWFNEQFF | TRBV7-8 | TRBD2 | - | TRBJ2-1
TGTGCCAGTAGTTCCTCTTTTGCGCAGGAAGACTACAATGAGCAGTTCTTC | CASSSSFAQEDYNEQFF | TRBV19 | - | few | TRBJ2-1
TGTGCCAGCAGCCCTGGCGCCACAATAACGTTCAATGAGCAGTTCTTC | CASSPGATITFNEQFF | TRBV5-4 | - | - | TRBJ2-1
TGTGCCAGCAGTGAGGGCCGAACTAGAGGCCATGAGCAGTTCTTC | CASSEGRTRGHEQFF | TRBV2 | - | - | TRBJ2-1
TGTGCCAGTAGTATCCTGCGGGGCTCCTACAATGAGCAGTTCTTC | CASSILRGSYNEQFF | TRBV19 | - | - | TRBJ2-1
TGTGCCAGCAGCAGTTTGGGGTCGGCGGCCGATCGCGGTACGCAGTATTTT | CASSSLGSAADRGTQYF | TRBV28 | - | - | TRBJ2-3
TGTGCCAGCAGCTCTTTTGCCGGGGAGCTGTTTTTT | CASSSFAGELFF | TRBV7-2 | - | - | TRBJ2-2
TGCGCCAGCAGCTTGGCGACTAGCGCTTCCTACGAGCAGTACTTC | CASSLATSASYEQYF | TRBV5-1 | TRBD2 | - | TRBJ2-7
TGCAGCGTCCAGAAGCTCCTCTACAATGAGCAGTTCTTC | CSVQKLLYNEQFF | TRBV29-1 | - | - | TRBJ2-1
TGTGCCAGCAGTCCGGGACAGGTCAACTATGGCTACACCTTC | CASSPGQVNYGYTF | TRBV28 | TRBD1 | - | TRBJ1-2
TGTGCCAGCAGCCCCCACGCGGACCTGGGGGATGGGGCCAACGTCCTGACTTTC | CASSPHADLGDGANVLTF | TRBV7-3 | - | - | TRBJ2-6
TGTGCCAGCGGGGGACAGTTGAATCAGCCCCAGCATTTT | CASGGQLNQPQHF | TRBV28 | TRBD1 | once | TRBJ1-5
TGCGCCAGCACTCAGGTCCCGGGGCCCTACGAGCAGTACTTC | CASTQVPGPYEQYF | TRBV5-1 | - | - | TRBJ2-7
TGTGCCAGTAGAGATGACAGGGGCCTAGGCGGCTATGGCTACACCTTC | CASRDDRGLGGYGYTF | TRBV19 | TRBD1 | - | TRBJ1-2
TGTGCCAGTAGTGTTGGTAGCGGGAGTTACGAGCAGTACTTC | CASSVGSGSYEQYF | TRBV19 | TRBD2 | - | TRBJ2-7
TGTGCCAGCTCACCGTCGGGACACTCCTACGAGCAGTACTTC | CASSPSGHSYEQYF | TRBV18 | - | - | TRBJ2-7
TGTGCCAGCAGCGTCGGGACTAGCGGGGGTCTCCAAGAGACCCAGTACTTC | CASSVGTSGGLQETQYF | TRBV9 | TRBD2 | - | TRBJ2-5
TGCGCCAGCAGCCAGGGAGGGACAGGGGGCAGGGAGCAGTTCTTC | CASSQGGTGGREQFF | TRBV4-1 | TRBD1 | - | TRBJ2-1
TGTGCCAGCAGTGTACGTCGGAAGTTACAAGAGACCCAGTACTTC | CASSVRRKLQETQYF | TRBV2 | - | - | TRBJ2-5
TGTGCCAGCAGCGGGGGAGGGGCGGAACAAGAGACCCAGTACTTC | CASSGGGAEQETQYF | TRBV5-4 | TRBD2 | - | TRBJ2-5
TGTGCCAGCAGCCTGGGAGCATCGAGCCTGACTAATGAAAAACTGTTTTTT | CASSLGASSLTNEKLFF | TRBV7-6 | - | once | TRBJ1-4
TGTGCCATCAGTGAGTCGACAGGGGGCGCGACTGAAGCTTTCTTT | CAISESTGGATEAFF | TRBV10-3 | TRBD1 | few | TRBJ1-1
TGTGCCAGCAGCTTATCTCTGGGGGGCGCAGATACGCAGTATTTT | CASSLSLGGADTQYF | TRBV7-3 | - | - | TRBJ2-3
TGTGCCAGCAGTTCAGCGGGAGGCTCCTACGAGCAGTACTTC | CASSSAGGSYEQYF | TRBV7-9 | TRBD2 | - | TRBJ2-7
TGTGCCAGCAGCGTAGAGACAGGGATAGGTGAAAAACTGTTTTTT | CASSVETGIGEKLFF | TRBV9 | TRBD1 | - | TRBJ1-4
TGTGCCACCACAGGGCGGGAGAGACACGAGCAGTACTTC | CATTGRERHEQYF | TRBV27 | - | - | TRBJ2-7
TGTGCCAGCAGCCGGGGACTTTTGAACACTGAAGCTTTCTTT | CASSRGLLNTEAFF | TRBV7-6 | - | few | TRBJ1-1
TGTGCCAGCAGCTTCGGCGCCTCCTACGAGCAGTACTTC | CASSFGASYEQYF | TRBV7-2 | - | - | TRBJ2-7
TGTGCCAGCAGCCCCGTTCGGGGAACCTACGAGCAGTACTTC | CASSPVRGTYEQYF | TRBV7-2 | - | - | TRBJ2-7
TGCGCCAGCAGTGTGGGACCCGGGCCTCAAGAGACCCAGTACTTC | CASSVGPGPQETQYF | TRBV10-1 | - | - | TRBJ2-5
TGTGCCAGCTCACCACTCCAGGCAAACACTGGCTCTGGGGCCAACGTCCTGACTTTC | CASSPLQANTGSGANVLTF | TRBV18 | - | once | TRBJ2-6